The rows below give T cell receptor beta chains drawn from one sample of a study of blood T cell repertoires in COVID-19. Sequenced by immunoSEQ multiplex PCR; TCRdb stores in-frame clones only, minus some. The top ten clones hold more than 2% of a sample with about 120,000 clones, just under 90% of them seen once. Sample: peripheral blood. Receptors were obtained from a woman aged 50 to 60 with acute or convalescent COVID-19. Each CDR3 is given with its conserved first and last residue. A D gene is named only where the DNA matches it firmly. Not every row has a clone size; where given, it reads once, few, many or a size class.

CDR3: CASSSTGDQPQHF; DNA: TGTGCCAGCAGCTCGACAGGGGATCAGCCCCAGCATTTT; V: TRBV6-2/TRBV6-3; J: TRBJ1-5; size: NA; D: TRBD1
CDR3: CASSPTDYSYGYTF; DNA: TGTGCCAGCAGCCCGACAGATTACTCCTATGGCTACACCTTC; V: TRBV3-1/TRBV3-2; J: TRBJ1-2; size: NA; D: NA
CDR3: CASSPLGQGVSYEQYF; DNA: TGTGCCAGCAGTCCACTTGGACAGGGGGTCTCCTACGAGCAGTACTTC; V: TRBV27; J: TRBJ2-7; size: NA; D: TRBD1
CDR3: CASSRGSRNTEAFF; DNA: TGTGCCAGCAGTAGAGGGTCCCGGAACACTGAAGCTTTCTTT; V: TRBV27; J: TRBJ1-1; size: NA; D: NA
CDR3: CASRWDRPNEKLFF; DNA: TGTGCCAGCAGGTGGGACAGGCCGAATGAAAAACTGTTTTTT; V: TRBV28; J: TRBJ1-4; size: NA; D: TRBD1
CDR3: CASSNTWVTGEHEKLFF; DNA: TGTGCCAGCAGCAACACTTGGGTGACAGGGGAGCATGAAAAACTGTTTTTT; V: TRBV11-3; J: TRBJ1-4; size: NA; D: TRBD1
CDR3: CASSEIPGGHGYTF; DNA: TGTGCCAGCAGTGAAATTCCGGGGGGACATGGCTACACCTTC; V: TRBV25-1; J: TRBJ1-2; size: NA; D: NA
CDR3: CASSFAGTGRDNEQFF; DNA: TGTGCCAGCAGTTTTGCCGGGACAGGGAGGGACAATGAGCAGTTCTTC; V: TRBV6-2/TRBV6-3; J: TRBJ2-1; size: NA; D: TRBD1
CDR3: CASSIWQGGDGYTF; DNA: TGTGCCAGTAGTATTTGGCAGGGTGGTGATGGCTACACCTTC; V: TRBV19; J: TRBJ1-2; size: NA; D: NA
CDR3: CASSYGGIPYGYTF; DNA: TGTGCCAGCAGTTACGGGGGGATCCCCTATGGCTACACCTTC; V: TRBV6-5; J: TRBJ1-2; size: few; D: NA
CDR3: CASSGGQELYEQYF; DNA: TGTGCCAGCAGCGGGGGACAGGAGCTCTACGAGCAGTACTTC; V: TRBV7-9; J: TRBJ2-7; size: NA; D: TRBD1